These 9 T cell receptor beta chains were all obtained from the same sample, sequenced in a study of blood T cell repertoires in COVID-19. The repertoire was sequenced with immunoSEQ multiplex PCR; TCRdb's copy has only in-frame clones and lacks some. Of around 100,000 clones listed, more than 85% were seen once; the top ten hold over 2.5%. The material sequenced was peripheral blood. The receptors shown here come from a man aged 45-65 years with active or convalescent COVID-19.

V usage is TRBV18 and J usage is TRBJ2-1; D perhaps matches TRBD1 (5 bases). CDR3 length: 12 residues. V was shortened by 5 bases and J by 9 bases, with 11 bases between the two germline ends. Looked up from germline, CDR1 is KGHSH and CDR2 is LQKENI. The CDR3 sequence is CASSTGQGEQFF. The CDR3 DNA reads as TGTGCCAGCTCAACCGGACAAGGTGAGCAGTTCTTC.

The rearrangement uses TRBV3-1 (or the pseudogene TRBV3-2) and TRBJ2-2, with 11 bases fitting TRBD2. Germline CDR1 is LGHDT and CDR2 is YNNKEL (reference sequence). This CDR3 spans 16 amino acids. Losses at the gene ends were 7 bases for V and 1 base for J; bases not matched to a gene: 5. This chain's CDR3 is CASISGTSGNTGELFF. CDR3 coding DNA: TGTGCCAGCATTTCCGGGACTAGCGGGAACACCGGGGAGCTGTTTTTT.

The rearrangement links TRBV30 to TRBJ2-5; D is perhaps TRBD1 (5 bases). Between the trimmed V and J ends, which lost 2 bases and 5 bases, there was a span of 12 bases. The CDR3 sequence is 13 residues long. Per the germline V gene, CDR1 is GTSNPN and CDR2 is SVGIG (reference sequence). As DNA, the CDR3 is TGTGCCTGGAGTCGACAGTCTGGGGAGACCCAGTACTTC. Residues: CAWSRQSGETQYF.

This clone was recorded once. V usage is TRBV27 and J usage is TRBJ2-2, with 11 positions matching TRBD2. From germline, CDR1 is MNHEY and CDR2 SMNVEV (reference sequence). With V trimmed by 0 bases and J by 6 bases, 0 bases remained unmatched. The CDR3 totals 15 residues. CDR3: CASSLSSGGAGELFF. The CDR3 nucleotides are TGTGCCAGCAGTTTATCTAGCGGGGGGGCCGGGGAGCTGTTTTTT.

The chain is built from TRBV3-1 (or the pseudogene TRBV3-2) and TRBJ1-2, with D uncertain. CDR1 and CDR2 from the germline V gene are LGHDT and YNNKEL (reference sequence). Trimming took off 4 bases at V and 3 bases at J, with 12 bases between the two ends. The CDR3 consists of 14 residues. CDR3 sequence reads: CASSPDGIYYGYTF. CDR3 in DNA: TGTGCCAGCAGCCCGGACGGGATTTACTATGGCTACACCTTC.

The V gene is TRBV7-2, the J gene TRBJ1-4, with a tentative D call TRBD1 (5 bases). In germline, CDR1 is SGHTA, CDR2 FQGNSA. V lost 0 bases and J lost 4, with 6 bases in between. There are 14 residues in the CDR3. The CDR3 is CASSLAGVNEKLFF. DNA for the CDR3: TGTGCCAGCAGCTTAGCAGGGGTTAATGAAAAACTGTTTTTT.

J is TRBJ2-3 and V is TRBV18; 7 bases are a match to TRBD1. The J segment lost 3 bases and the V segment lost 2 bases, leaving 2 bases of the junction unmatched. Looked up from germline, CDR1 is KGHSH and CDR2 is LQKENI. This CDR3 spans 14 amino acids. DNA of the CDR3: TGTGCCAGCTCACCAGAGACAGGGACAGATACGCAGTATTTT. This encodes CASSPETGTDTQYF.

The rearrangement joins TRBV12-3 or TRBV12-4 to TRBJ1-3, with D unclear. This CDR3 comprises 13 residues. Deletions cut 1 base from V and 5 bases from J, with 6 bases between. CDR3 loop: CASSLGSRNTIYF. CDR3 DNA sequence: TGTGCCAGCAGTTTAGGGAGCCGAAACACCATATATTTT.

V gene TRBV29-1 combines with J gene TRBJ2-3, with a tentative D call TRBD2 (5 bases). The V and J ends lost 5 bases and 0 bases respectively, with 6 bases between them. There are 12 residues in the CDR3. Per germline, CDR1 SQVTM and CDR2 ANQGSEA. The CDR3 nucleotides read TGCAGCGTTCGGAGGAGCACAGATACGCAGTATTTT. It encodes CSVRRSTDTQYF.